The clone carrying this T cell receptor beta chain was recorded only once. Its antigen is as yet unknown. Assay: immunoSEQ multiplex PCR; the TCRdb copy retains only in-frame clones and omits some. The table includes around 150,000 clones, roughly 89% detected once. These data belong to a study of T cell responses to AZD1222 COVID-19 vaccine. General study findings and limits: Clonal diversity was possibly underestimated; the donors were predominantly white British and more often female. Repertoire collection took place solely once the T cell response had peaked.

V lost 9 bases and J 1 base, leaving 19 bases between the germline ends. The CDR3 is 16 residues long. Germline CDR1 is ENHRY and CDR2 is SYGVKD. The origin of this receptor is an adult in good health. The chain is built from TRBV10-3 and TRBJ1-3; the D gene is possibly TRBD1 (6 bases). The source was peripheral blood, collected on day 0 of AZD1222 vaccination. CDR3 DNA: TGTGCCATTTGGGACACTCGTGGTTCTTCTGGAAACACCATATATTTT. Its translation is CAIWDTRGSSGNTIYF.